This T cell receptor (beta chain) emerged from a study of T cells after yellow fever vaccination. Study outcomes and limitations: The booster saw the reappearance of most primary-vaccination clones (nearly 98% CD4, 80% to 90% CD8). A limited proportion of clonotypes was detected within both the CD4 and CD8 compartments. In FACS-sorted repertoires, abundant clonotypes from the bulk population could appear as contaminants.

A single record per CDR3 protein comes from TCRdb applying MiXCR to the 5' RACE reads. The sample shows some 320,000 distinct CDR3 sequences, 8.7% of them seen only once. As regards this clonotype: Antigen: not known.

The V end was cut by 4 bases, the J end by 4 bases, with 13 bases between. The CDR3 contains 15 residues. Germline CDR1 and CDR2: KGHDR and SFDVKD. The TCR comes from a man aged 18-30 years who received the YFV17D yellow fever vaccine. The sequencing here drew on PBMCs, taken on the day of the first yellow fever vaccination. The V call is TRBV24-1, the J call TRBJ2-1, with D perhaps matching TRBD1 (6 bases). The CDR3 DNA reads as TGTGCCACCAGTGACCAGGGGAAGGGTTACAATGAGCAGTTCTTC. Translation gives CATSDQGKGYNEQFF.